The clone carrying this T cell receptor beta chain was counted only a few times. These data originate in a study of beta chain features in type 1 diabetes. Study context: The study found patients and healthy donors alike in age, gender and cell yields.

The investigators reverse transcribed all of the isolated RNA, so they sequenced expressed TCRB transcripts. Profiled with immunoSEQ multiplex PCR; TCRdb holds only in-frame clones, not every one. The table has over 150,000 clones, around 8.5% seen once. The J segment lost 3 bases and the V segment lost 1 base, leaving 7 bases of the junction unmatched. CDR3 length: 17 amino acids. Germline V lookup: CDR1 SGHTA, CDR2 FQGTGA. Material for sequencing was central memory CD4+ T cells from blood. This clonotype was sampled from a man aged 18 to 30 in good health. The chain uses TRBV7-3 and TRBJ2-1; 9 nucleotides align to TRBD1. For the CDR3, the DNA is TGTGCCAGCAGCTTAATGCCCGGGACAGGGTTCTACAATGAGCAGTTCTTC. As protein: CASSLMPGTGFYNEQFF.